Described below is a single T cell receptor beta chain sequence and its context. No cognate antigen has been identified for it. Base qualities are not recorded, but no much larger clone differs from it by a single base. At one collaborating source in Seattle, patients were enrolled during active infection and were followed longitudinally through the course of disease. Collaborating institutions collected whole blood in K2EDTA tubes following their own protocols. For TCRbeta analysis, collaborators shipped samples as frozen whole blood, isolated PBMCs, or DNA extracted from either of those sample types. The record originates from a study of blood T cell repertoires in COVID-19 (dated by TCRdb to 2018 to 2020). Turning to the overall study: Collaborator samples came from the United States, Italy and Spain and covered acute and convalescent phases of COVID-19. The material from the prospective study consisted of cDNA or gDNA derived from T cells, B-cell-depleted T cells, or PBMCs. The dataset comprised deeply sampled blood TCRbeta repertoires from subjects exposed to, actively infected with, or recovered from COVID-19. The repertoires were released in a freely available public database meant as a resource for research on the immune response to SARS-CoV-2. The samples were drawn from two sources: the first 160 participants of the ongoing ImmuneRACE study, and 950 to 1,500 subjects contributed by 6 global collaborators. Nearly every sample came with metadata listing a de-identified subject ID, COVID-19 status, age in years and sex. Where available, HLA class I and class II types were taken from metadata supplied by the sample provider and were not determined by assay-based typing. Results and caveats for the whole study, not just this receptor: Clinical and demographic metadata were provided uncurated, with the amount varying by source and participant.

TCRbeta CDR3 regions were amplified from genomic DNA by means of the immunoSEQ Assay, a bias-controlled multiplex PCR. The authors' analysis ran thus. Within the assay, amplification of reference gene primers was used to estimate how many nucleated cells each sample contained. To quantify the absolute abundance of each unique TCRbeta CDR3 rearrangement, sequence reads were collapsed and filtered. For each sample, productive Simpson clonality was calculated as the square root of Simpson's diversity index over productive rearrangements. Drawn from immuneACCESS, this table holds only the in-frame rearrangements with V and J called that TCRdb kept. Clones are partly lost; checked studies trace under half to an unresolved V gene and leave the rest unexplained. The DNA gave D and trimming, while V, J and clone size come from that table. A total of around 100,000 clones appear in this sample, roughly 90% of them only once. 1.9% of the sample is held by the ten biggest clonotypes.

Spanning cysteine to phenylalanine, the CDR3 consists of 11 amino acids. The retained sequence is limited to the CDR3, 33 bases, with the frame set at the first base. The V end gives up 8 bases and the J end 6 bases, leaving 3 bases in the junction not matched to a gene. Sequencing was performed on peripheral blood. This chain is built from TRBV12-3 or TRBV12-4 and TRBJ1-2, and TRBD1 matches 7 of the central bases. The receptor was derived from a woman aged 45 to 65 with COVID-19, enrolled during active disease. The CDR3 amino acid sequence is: CASRTGDGYTF. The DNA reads TGTGCCAGCCGCACAGGGGATGGCTACACCTTC.